This is a list of T cell receptor beta chains from one sample in a study of T cell responses to AZD1222 COVID-19 vaccine. Assay used: immunoSEQ multiplex PCR; TCRdb lists only in-frame clones, some missing. The sample yields roughly 140,000 clones, under 95% seen once. Sequenced here: peripheral blood, sampled on day 0 of AZD1222 vaccination. These receptors originate from an adult in good health. Both conserved end residues are trimmed from each CDR3. The D gene is left open where the match is weak.

CDR3 protein,D gene,V gene
ASSAGTSGRAYEQY,TRBD2,TRBV2
SVVMVGEQF,NA,TRBV29-1
AIRAGQGGETQY,NA,TRBV10-3
ASSLVTEYEQY,NA,TRBV5-5
ASSIAGLYNQPQH,NA,TRBV19
AISDPERPGGAYEQY,TRBD1,TRBV10-3
ASSLQYGNTIY,NA,TRBV7-2
ASSQVDSGNTIY,NA,TRBV3-1/TRBV3-2
ASRGLAGPYEQY,TRBD2,TRBV27
ASSLSWVQETQY,NA,TRBV9
ASSPLTGVNTEAF,TRBD1,TRBV5-5
ASSPPGGYTEAF,TRBD1,TRBV14
ASSDPVGRRGSPLH,NA,TRBV6-1
ASSFGRRASNSPLH,NA,TRBV7-2
ASSLGDDTDTQY,NA,TRBV7-3
ASSRVTGRSNEQF,NA,TRBV2
ASSPGPGQPQH,NA,TRBV12-3/TRBV12-4
ASSLATGKSEQY,TRBD1,TRBV4-3
ASSLTDTEAF,NA,TRBV5-5
ASSSRPQADTQY,NA,TRBV11-2
ASSPYRGGLVYNEQF,NA,TRBV6-2/TRBV6-3
ASSPTGEYGYT,TRBD1,TRBV6-6
ASSLNPSGIQETQY,TRBD2,TRBV27
ASSYSAREKLF,NA,TRBV6-2/TRBV6-3
ASSIAAGAYGYT,NA,TRBV19
ASSQRQGGVTEAF,NA,TRBV23-1
ASSALDGKAEAF,NA,TRBV5-1
ASSPRDIKEQF,NA,TRBV12-3/TRBV12-4
ASSQALAGGGEQF,TRBD2,TRBV3-1/TRBV3-2
ASSLVSGNYGYT,NA,TRBV5-1
ASSFGPNTEAF,NA,TRBV6-2/TRBV6-3
ASSSGGGGIANYGYT,NA,TRBV10-2
ASSKISGVNTEAF,NA,TRBV7-2
ASSLSTDTQY,NA,TRBV13
ASSEFGTYGYT,NA,TRBV6-1
ASSMSVQETQY,NA,TRBV19
ASSLDQGGNTEAF,NA,TRBV7-9
ASSLKQGAANEKLF,TRBD1,TRBV7-9
AVTGAPNYGYT,TRBD1,TRBV5-4
ASSRGGNVGNTIY,NA,TRBV27
ASSLAVGNTEAF,NA,TRBV5-1
ASSLGLAGAYEQY,TRBD2,TRBV9
ASSEAAGGHADTQY,NA,TRBV6-1
ASSQDWTSGRVYNEQF,TRBD2,TRBV4-3
ASSSYRGGLQETQY,NA,TRBV7-9
ATSDPGQASEKLF,NA,TRBV24-1
ASRQGNEQF,NA,TRBV6-5
ASSLATGELF,NA,TRBV5-6
ASSTGSSNEQY,NA,TRBV18
ASSPPGGTDTQY,NA,TRBV7-9
ASSMRYRGFTDTQY,NA,TRBV21-1
ASALAGVADTQY,TRBD2,TRBV28
ASTPQGGTGSPLH,NA,TRBV27